Described below is a single TCR beta chain sequence and its context. This clone was recorded a few times. Its antigen target is currently unknown. No clone much larger than this one lies a single base away; base qualities are absent. Trimming leaves V shorter by 3 bases and J shorter by 4 bases, with the junction holding 5 bases beyond the gene matches. The CDR3 starts with the cysteine, ends with the phenylalanine, and has 15 residues. The kept DNA is CDR3 alone, 45 bases in frame from the first base. These data belong to a study of metastatic and nonmetastatic thyroid tumors (dated by TCRdb to between 2020 and 2021). Regarding the study in general: For patients with malignant and with benign thyroid disease, the researchers compared repertoires between peripheral blood samples and tumor or nodule tissue samples.

The paper as a whole reports these results and caveats: TCR beta diversity was reported as significantly higher in malignant tumors than in benign nodules, in both blood and tumor samples.

The method was PCR. Sequencing used an Illumina HiSeq 4000. High-throughput sequencing was used to profile the TCR beta-chain CDR3 region of each patient. For the original study's pipeline: The researchers built a classifier to tell apart papillary thyroid cancer patients with distant metastasis, based on CDR3 differences among clinicopathological groups. The Shannon index was used to assess repertoire diversity, and the Morisita-Horn index was used to assess tumor-blood repertoire similarity. Starting from the raw public reads, TCRdb applied fastp trimming at Q25, assembled clones with MiXCR and retained in-frame beta chains. TCRdb's processing, not the authors', yielded these V and J calls. In all, the sample holds about 69,000 clones, and 13% to 15% of those were seen once. About 6.5% of the sample rests with the top ten. No treatment had been received by any patient before thyroid surgery. Using T-cell receptor beta sequencing, the study looked back at clinical samples from patients collected from about 2012 to 2018.

This sequence was found in a male donor with papillary thyroid cancer or a benign thyroid nodule (not recorded which). Some clones in this sample may be carry-over from other donors' samples. Sequenced: blood. The chain is made from TRBV12-3 or TRBV12-4 and TRBJ2-3, with 9 bases in between that match TRBD2. The DNA sequence is as follows: TGTGCCAGCAGTTTCAGGACTAGCGTAGCAGATACGCAGTATTTT. Protein translation: CASSFRTSVADTQYF.